The next 11 T cell receptor beta chains were all read from a single sample in a study of blood T cell repertoires in COVID-19. The table came from immunoSEQ multiplex PCR; TCRdb's copy has only in-frame clones and leaves some out. The data hold 140,000 to 150,000 clones, with approximately 88% observed a single time. The sample comprised peripheral blood. These TCRs come from a woman aged 45-59 years with acute or convalescent COVID-19.

This rearrangement joins TRBV7-3 to TRBJ2-2; a weak D match, TRBD2 (5 bases). This CDR3 region has 17 residues. CDR1 and CDR2 (germline): SGHTA, FQGTGA. V was trimmed by 5 bases and J by 5 bases, leaving 21 bases between them. The CDR3 DNA is TGTGCCAGCAGCCCCGAGGGTGGTAGCACGGGGACCGGGGAGCTGTTTTTT. Its protein product is CASSPEGGSTGTGELFF.

This chain connects TRBV5-1 to TRBJ1-2; possibly TRBD1 for D (6 bases). The CDR3 is made up of 14 amino acids. Germline CDR1 is SGHRS and CDR2 is YFSETQ. With 4 bases removed from V and 3 bases from J, the gap between germline ends came to 13 bases. CDR3 amino acids: CASSGEGGDYGYTF. CDR3 DNA: TGCGCCAGCAGCGGGGAGGGGGGAGACTATGGCTACACCTTC.

V and J are TRBV18 and TRBJ2-1; TRBD1 matches 9 bases. The germline CDR1 and CDR2 sequences are KGHSH and LQKENI. The J segment lost 7 bases and the V segment lost 0 bases, leaving 7 bases of the junction unmatched. CDR3 length: 16 amino acids. CDR3 sequence reads: CASSPPAGQGMNEQFF. CDR3 nucleotide sequence: TGTGCCAGCTCACCACCGGCGGGACAGGGAATGAATGAGCAGTTCTTC.

This rearrangement joins TRBV7-6 to TRBJ2-4, with TRBD2 matching 8 bases. The trim removed 0 bases at V and 1 base at J, leaving 11 bases unmatched. The CDR3 covers 19 residues. The germline V gene has CDR1 SGHVS and CDR2 FNYEAQ. The CDR3 is CASSLATPAGEGAKNIQYF. The CDR3 DNA reads as TGTGCCAGCAGCTTAGCGACACCAGCGGGGGAGGGGGCCAAAAACATTCAGTACTTC.

The chain is built from TRBV10-3 and TRBJ1-5; maybe TRBD1 (5 bases). V was cut by 2 bases and J by 10 bases, with 15 bases left in between. Germline assignment: CDR1 ENHRY and CDR2 SYGVKD. The CDR3 consists of 14 residues. This CDR3 is CAISERQGGEPQHF. The CDR3 nucleotides are TGTGCCATCAGTGAGAGGCAGGGAGGGGAACCCCAGCATTTT.

The rearrangement links TRBV15 to TRBJ1-2; maybe TRBD1 (6 bases). Trimming pared 0 bases from V and 5 bases from J, leaving 13 bases between. The length of the CDR3 is 15 residues. The V gene's germline CDR1 is LNHNV and CDR2 YYDKDF (reference sequence). CDR3 in amino acids: CATSRDRGAEYGYTF. The CDR3 coding sequence is TGTGCCACCAGCAGAGATCGGGGGGCTGAGTATGGCTACACCTTC.

This sequence joins TRBV7-9 and TRBJ2-7, with D tentatively TRBD2 (5 bases). Trimming shortened V by 5 bases and J by 0 bases, and 14 bases separated the two germline ends. The CDR3 extends over 15 amino acids. CDR1 and CDR2 (germline): SEHNR, FQNEAQ (reference sequence). The CDR3 protein is CASSLERSSSYEQYF. CDR3 in DNA: TGTGCCAGCAGCCTTGAGCGGAGTAGCTCCTACGAGCAGTACTTC.

This chain joins TRBV7-6 and TRBJ2-2, with 12 positions matching TRBD2. This CDR3 region has 18 residues. CDR1 SGHVS and CDR2 FNYEAQ come from the germline V gene. The V and J ends lost 1 base and 3 bases, in that order; junction bases with no gene match: 6. The CDR3 DNA reads TGTGCCAGCAGCTTAGGCCTAGCGGGGGGGCCTGACACCGGGGAGCTGTTTTTT. It codes for CASSLGLAGGPDTGELFF. The full variable domain, completed using reference TRBV7-6 and TRBJ2-2, is GAGVSQSPRYKVTKRGQDVALRCDPISGHVSLYWYRQALGQGPEFLTYFNYEAQQDKSGLPNDRFSAERPEGSISTLTIQRTEQRDSAMYRCASSLGLAGGPDTGELFFGEGSRLTVL.

The rearrangement joins TRBV18 to TRBJ1-1; TRBD1 aligns across 9 bases. The CDR3 loop spans 18 amino acids. Looked up from germline, CDR1 is KGHSH and CDR2 is LQKENI. V lost 5 bases and J lost 4; bases outside the gene matches: 17. The CDR3 sequence is CASSSSGTGKEGFTEAFF. CDR3 nucleotide sequence: TGTGCCAGCTCATCGTCTGGGACAGGGAAGGAGGGGTTCACTGAAGCTTTCTTT.

The rearrangement uses TRBV7-8 and TRBJ2-7; the D gene is possibly TRBD2 (5 bases). From germline, CDR1 is SGHVS and CDR2 FQNEAQ. The CDR3 contains 14 residues. With 5 bases removed from V and 2 bases from J, the gap between germline ends came to 13 bases. For the CDR3, the DNA is TGTGCCAGCAGCACCTCGGCGGGTCCCTACGAGCAGTACTTC. Its translation is CASSTSAGPYEQYF.

The chain couples TRBV5-1 to TRBJ2-5, with 9 positions matching TRBD2. The length of the CDR3 is 16 residues. After removal of 0 bases from V and 0 bases from J, the junction contained 3 bases not matched to a gene. Germline lookup yields CDR1 SGHRS and CDR2 YFSETQ. Here the CDR3 DNA reads TGCGCCAGCAGCTTGGTCCTAGCGGGGAACCAAGAGACCCAGTACTTC. It specifies CASSLVLAGNQETQYF. Full variable domain (rest looked up from reference TRBV5-1 and TRBJ2-5): KAGVTQTPRYLIKTRGQQVTLSCSPISGHRSVSWYQQTPGQGLQFLFEYFSETQRNKGNFPGRFSGRQFSNSRSEMNVSTLELGDSALYLCASSLVLAGNQETQYFGPGTRLLVL.